The 17 T cell receptor beta chains below come from one sample, sequenced in a study of identifying expanded T cells in peripheral blood. The data were produced by immunoSEQ multiplex PCR, yet TCRdb's version contains in-frame clones alone and is incomplete. The table records about 130,000 clones, 70% to 90% of them present only once. The sample comprised blood. Source of these receptors: a person aged 18-70 years in good health.

The chain has TRBV10-3 and TRBJ1-1; tentative D call: TRBD1 (5 bases). This CDR3 spans 14 amino acids. Trimming shortened V by 2 bases and J by 1 base, and 8 bases separated the two germline ends. Germline CDR1 reads ENHRY; CDR2 reads SYGVKD. CDR3 DNA sequence: TGTGCCATCAGTGAGGTCGGGACGAACACTGAAGCTTTCTTT. Amino acids: CAISEVGTNTEAFF.

The V and J genes are TRBV7-7 and TRBJ2-7, with 11 bases fitting TRBD1. J gave up 7 bases and V 2 bases, and 4 bases lay outside the gene matches. CDR1 is SSHAT, CDR2 FNYEAQ, per germline (reference sequence). The CDR3 contains 14 residues. Here the CDR3 DNA reads TGTGCCAGCAGCTTAAGCCGGGACAGGGGGGAGCAGTACTTC. This encodes CASSLSRDRGEQYF.

The chain uses TRBV10-3 and TRBJ1-2, with 10 bases fitting TRBD1. V shed 10 bases and J 4 bases; nucleotides not matched to a gene: 9. Germline lookup yields CDR1 ENHRY and CDR2 SYGVKD. The CDR3 runs 14 residues. The CDR3 reads CATIEDRGTYGYTF. CDR3 in DNA: TGTGCCACGATTGAGGACAGGGGGACCTATGGCTACACCTTC.

The chain recombines TRBV15 with TRBJ2-5; D ambiguous. V was clipped by 8 bases and J by 4 bases, with 17 bases between them. In germline, CDR1 is LNHNV, CDR2 YYDKDF (reference sequence). The CDR3 covers 14 residues. This CDR3 reads CATQKQNPTETQYF. The CDR3 nucleotides read TGTGCCACCCAAAAGCAGAACCCCACAGAGACCCAGTACTTC.

V is TRBV6-5 and J is TRBJ2-7; a possible D gene is TRBD1 (7 bases). Germline CDR1 and CDR2: MNHEY and SVGAGI. Trimming removed 4 bases at V and 4 bases at J, with 20 bases between. The CDR3 spans 16 residues. DNA of the CDR3: TGTGCCAGCAGTTCAACAGGGGCGAGCGGGCATTACGAGCAGTACTTC. Amino acid sequence: CASSSTGASGHYEQYF.

The J gene is TRBJ1-6, the V gene TRBV7-9, with D possibly being TRBD1 (5 bases). CDR1 SEHNR and CDR2 FQNEAQ come from the germline V gene (reference sequence). The CDR3 length is 16 residues. V was clipped by 5 bases and J by 0 bases, with 11 bases between them. The CDR3 DNA reads TGTGCCAGCAGCCGGAGGGGTAGCTCCTATAATTCACCCCTCCACTTT. The encoded protein is CASSRRGSSYNSPLHF. Variable domain in full (rest from reference TRBV7-9 and TRBJ1-6): DTGVSQNPRHKITKRGQNVTFRCDPISEHNRLYWYRQTLGQGPEFLTYFQNEAQLEKSRLLSDRFSAERPKGSFSTLEIQRTEQGDSAMYLCASSRRGSSYNSPLHFGNGTRLTVT.

This clone showed up just once. The chain recombines TRBV28 with TRBJ2-7; D unresolved. V lost 4 bases, J lost 7 bases, and 20 bases lay in between. The CDR3 loop spans 15 amino acids. CDR1 and CDR2 from the germline V gene are MDHEN and SYDVKM. For the CDR3, the DNA is TGTGCCAGCAGTTCACCGACGGTGGGCCGTTTGGAGCAGTACTTC. Amino acid sequence: CASSSPTVGRLEQYF.

The chain employs TRBV14 and TRBJ1-6; TRBD1 agrees at 7 bases. This CDR3 is 16 amino acids long. With V trimmed by 1 base and J by 9 bases, 9 bases remained unmatched. Germline V gene data show CDR1 as SGHDN and CDR2 as FVKESK. CDR3 sequence reads: CASSQANRGLGSPLHF. The DNA of the CDR3 is TGTGCCAGCAGCCAAGCTAACAGGGGTTTGGGTTCACCCCTCCACTTT.

The V gene is TRBV7-2, the J gene TRBJ1-1; 9 bases fit TRBD1. V lost 8 bases and J lost 6; bases outside the gene matches: 7. The CDR3 spans 13 residues. Germline V gene lookup returns CDR1 SGHTA and CDR2 FQGNSA. The CDR3 spells CASGQGFLAEAFF. CDR3 bases: TGTGCCAGCGGACAGGGGTTTTTAGCTGAAGCTTTCTTT.

The chain combines TRBV2 with TRBJ2-7, with D uncertain. CDR3 length: 15 amino acids. The ends were cut back, 6 bases at V and 6 bases at J, with 21 bases in the middle. Germline V CDR1 and CDR2: SNHLY, FYNNEI. The CDR3 region is CASRPPSRFPPEQYF. In DNA form, the CDR3 reads TGTGCCAGCAGGCCCCCCAGCAGGTTTCCCCCCGAGCAGTACTTC.

V gene TRBV2 combines with J gene TRBJ2-7, with D possibly matching TRBD1 (6 bases). Germline V gene lookup returns CDR1 SNHLY and CDR2 FYNNEI. CDR3 length: 12 amino acids. V lost 4 bases and J lost 3, with 7 bases in between. CDR3: CASSGTDYEQYF. The CDR3 DNA is TGTGCCAGCAGTGGGACAGACTACGAGCAGTACTTC.

The rearrangement uses TRBV2 and TRBJ1-4; D gene ambiguous. V lost 0 bases to trimming and J lost 8 bases, with 13 bases between them. This CDR3 contains 15 residues. Germline loops: CDR1 SNHLY, CDR2 FYNNEI. The CDR3 here is CASSEAPRMSEKLFF. DNA of the CDR3: TGTGCCAGCAGTGAAGCTCCGAGGATGTCGGAAAAACTGTTTTTT.

The gene calls are TRBV25-1 and TRBJ1-6; D is unclear. The V and J ends lost 2 bases and 7 bases respectively, with 9 bases between them. There are 14 residues in the CDR3. From germline, CDR1 is MGHDK and CDR2 SYGVNS. CDR3 loop: CASSEPGRNSPLHF. DNA for the CDR3: TGTGCCAGCAGTGAACCAGGACGCAATTCACCCCTCCACTTT.

The chain has TRBV9 and TRBJ2-3; 10 nucleotides match TRBD1. Trimming removed 2 bases from V and 4 bases from J; junction bases left unmatched: 7. From germline, CDR1 is SGDLS and CDR2 YYNGEE. The length of the CDR3 is 16 residues. The CDR3 sequence: CASSVQGQGWADTQYF. In DNA, the CDR3 is TGTGCCAGCAGCGTTCAGGGACAGGGGTGGGCAGATACGCAGTATTTT.

This rearrangement joins TRBV15 to TRBJ1-5, with 9 positions matching TRBD1. Looked up from germline, CDR1 is LNHNV and CDR2 is YYDKDF (reference sequence). The CDR3 length is 13 residues. V lost 1 base and J lost 11; bases outside the gene matches: 3. In DNA, the CDR3 is TGTGCCACCAGCAGAGGACAGGGGGGGTCCCAGCATTTT. Amino acid sequence: CATSRGQGGSQHF. The complete variable domain, with remaining parts taken from reference TRBV15 and TRBJ1-5, reads DAMVIQNPRYQVTQFGKPVTLSCSQTLNHNVMYWYQQKSSQAPKLLFHYYDKDFNNEADTPDNFQSRRPNTSFCFLDIRSPGLGDTAMYLCATSRGQGGSQHFGDGTRLSIL.

V gene TRBV5-1 combines with J gene TRBJ1-2; D may be TRBD1 (6 bases). CDR3 size: 14 residues. With 1 base removed from V and 6 bases from J, the gap between germline ends came to 13 bases. Germline assignment: CDR1 SGHRS and CDR2 YFSETQ. CDR3 DNA: TGCGCCAGCAGCTTGTTGGGGGGCTTCGATGGCTACACCTTC. It codes for CASSLLGGFDGYTF.

As to this clone: Other DNA sequences within the sample encode an identical CDR3. The chain links TRBV6-6 to TRBJ1-3, with D hard to call. CDR3 length: 13 amino acids. The germline V gene encodes CDR1 MNHNY and CDR2 SVGAGI (reference sequence). Trimming pared 6 bases from V and 0 bases from J, leaving 6 bases between. CDR3 protein: CASRESSGNTIYF. The CDR3 DNA reads TGTGCCAGCAGGGAAAGCTCTGGAAACACCATATATTTT.